These 25 T cell receptor beta chains came from one sample sequenced in a study of CD8+ T cells in alopecia areata. Treatment of the sample: oral pan-JAK inhibitor, 5-10 mg twice daily. cDNA reverse transcribed from extracted RNA served as the sequencing template. The method was immunoSEQ multiplex PCR; TCRdb's version includes in-frame clones alone and lacks a portion of them. The sample records 120,000 to 150,000 clones, 82% being singletons. Sequencing used CD8+ T cells sorted from blood, obtained at week 4, from a patient treated with tofacitinib. These receptors all come from a human donor with alopecia areata.

The chain is built from TRBV15 and TRBJ2-4, with unresolved D. Germline CDR1 and CDR2: LNHNV and YYDKDF (reference sequence). The CDR3 loop spans 13 amino acids. Trimming cost V 3 bases and J 2 bases, with 5 bases left between them. This chain's CDR3 is CATSSRSKNIQYF. CDR3 nucleotides: TGTGCCACCAGCAGCAGGTCCAAAAACATTCAGTACTTC.

The chain links TRBV4-3 to TRBJ2-5, with no clear D. V shed 0 bases and J shed 4 bases, with 9 bases lying between them. Germline V gives CDR1 LGHNA, CDR2 YSLEER. The CDR3 totals 14 residues. CDR3 residues: CASSQEAVSETQYF. The CDR3 nucleotides are TGCGCCAGCAGCCAAGAGGCGGTGTCAGAGACCCAGTACTTC.

The chain combines TRBV7-9 with TRBJ2-7; either TRBD1 or TRBD2 may supply D (6 bases each). CDR1 and CDR2 from the germline V gene are SEHNR and FQNEAQ (reference sequence). The ends were cut back, 2 bases at V and 1 base at J, with 12 bases in the middle. This CDR3 has 15 amino acids. In DNA, the CDR3 is TGTGCCAGCAGCTTATCTCCGGGGGCTTCCTACGAGCAGTACTTC. It specifies CASSLSPGASYEQYF.

V usage is TRBV29-1 and J usage is TRBJ2-2; tentatively, D is TRBD1 (5 bases). This CDR3 has 14 residues. V lost 4 bases to trimming and J lost 6 bases, with 15 bases between them. Germline lookup yields CDR1 SQVTM and CDR2 ANQGSEA. The CDR3 coding sequence is TGCAGCGTTGGAGTTCGTGAAGGGGCCGGGGAGCTGTTTTTT. Translated, it gives CSVGVREGAGELFF.

As for this clone: At one of its ends the junction is not consistent with the germline gene, which may arise from a read error. This chain connects TRBV7-7 to TRBJ2-2, with 10 bases lining up with TRBD1. CDR3 length equals 15 residues. Germline CDR1 reads SSHAT; CDR2 reads FNYEAQ (reference sequence). CDR3 DNA sequence: TGTGCTAGCAGCTTAAGGACAGGGGGCACCGGGGAGCTGTTTTTT. Translating gives CASSLRTGGTGELFF.

The rearrangement joins TRBV14 to TRBJ2-7; 8 nucleotides agree with TRBD1. The germline V gene has CDR1 SGHDN and CDR2 FVKESK. CDR3 size: 15 residues. The V segment lost 4 bases and the J segment 4 bases; nucleotides outside the gene matches: 9. This chain's CDR3 is CASSPLDRDTYEQYF. The DNA of the CDR3 is TGTGCCAGCAGCCCGCTGGACAGGGATACTTACGAGCAGTACTTC.

The rearrangement links TRBV4-1 to TRBJ1-5; no reliable D call. V was trimmed by 0 bases and J by 2 bases, leaving 14 bases between them. This CDR3 is 17 amino acids long. CDR1 is MGHRA, CDR2 YSYEKL, per germline. The CDR3 bases are TGCGCCAGCAGCCAAGACCCCGTAGTGAGGGGCAATCAGCCCCAGCATTTT. Amino acid sequence: CASSQDPVVRGNQPQHF.

The chain couples TRBV4-1 to TRBJ2-1, with D perhaps TRBD2 (6 bases). Trimming removed 1 base from V and 7 bases from J, with 11 bases in between. Germline V gene sequence: CDR1 MGHRA, CDR2 YSYEKL. The CDR3 loop spans 14 amino acids. CDR3 bases: TGCGCCAGCAGCCAAGCGGGACTGGAGAATGAGCAGTTCTTC. Translated: CASSQAGLENEQFF.

The chain recombines TRBV13 with TRBJ1-6; D call uncertain. This CDR3 comprises 17 residues. Germline-derived CDR1 and CDR2 are PRHDT and FYEKMQ (reference sequence). Trimming pared 0 bases from V and 7 bases from J, leaving 16 bases between. CDR3 sequence (DNA): TGTGCCAGCAGCTTAGGTCGGGCCCTAACTGAAAATTCACCCCTCCACTTT. This encodes CASSLGRALTENSPLHF.

This chain connects TRBV9 to TRBJ2-1; 9 nucleotides match TRBD1. The CDR3 length is 15 residues. CDR1 and CDR2 (germline): SGDLS, YYNGEE. Trimming cost V 3 bases and J 4 bases; bases outside gene matches: 5. CDR3 sequence (DNA): TGTGCCAGCAGCGCAGCCGGGACAGGGTACAATGAGCAGTTCTTC. Protein product: CASSAAGTGYNEQFF.

The V call is TRBV7-9, the J call TRBJ2-1; D ambiguous. CDR3 size: 12 residues. Trimming stripped 6 bases from V and 10 bases from J, with 13 bases between. Germline CDR1 SEHNR, CDR2 FQNEAQ (reference sequence). The CDR3 DNA sequence: TGTGCCAGCAGTTATGCAGGAGACGAGCAGTTCTTC. It yields the protein CASSYAGDEQFF.

The table lists this clone with a few counts. The rearrangement links TRBV19 to TRBJ1-2; D is unclear. Trimming pared 1 base from V and 4 bases from J, leaving 13 bases between. The CDR3 length is 15 residues. Per the germline V gene, CDR1 is LNHDA and CDR2 is SQIVND (reference sequence). The CDR3 DNA reads as TGTGCCAGTAGTATAGTGGAGGGCGGCGGCTATGGCTACACCTTC. Residues: CASSIVEGGGYGYTF.

The chain carries TRBV4-2 and TRBJ2-7; D may be TRBD2 (5 bases). Per the germline V gene, CDR1 is LGHNA and CDR2 is YNFKEQ. V was cut by 5 bases and J by 7 bases, with 9 bases left in between. CDR3 size: 11 residues. The CDR3 region has the DNA TGTGCCAGCAGCTCCCAGCGGGAGCAGTACTTC. Its translation: CASSSQREQYF.

The chain employs TRBV7-2 and TRBJ2-5; 13 bases map to TRBD2. Trimming at V came to 1 base and at J to 4 bases, leaving 0 bases not matched to a gene. Germline CDR1 SGHTA, CDR2 FQGNSA. This CDR3 is 15 amino acids long. This chain's CDR3 is CASSLGLAGGETQYF. DNA of the CDR3: TGTGCCAGCAGCTTAGGACTAGCGGGGGGAGAGACCCAGTACTTC.

The chain has TRBV2 and TRBJ2-2; TRBD1 or TRBD2 may be the D gene (5 bases each). The CDR3 has 11 residues. The germline V gene encodes CDR1 SNHLY and CDR2 FYNNEI. Between the trimmed V and J ends, which lost 8 bases and 5 bases, there was a span of 6 bases. Here the CDR3 reads CASGGTGELFF. CDR3 bases: TGTGCCAGCGGGGGAACCGGGGAGCTGTTTTTT.

The chain couples TRBV6-4 to TRBJ2-3; D possibly matches TRBD1 or TRBD2 (6 bases each). Germline assignment: CDR1 MRHNA and CDR2 SNTAGT. The CDR3 runs to 15 residues. Trimming removed 0 bases at V and 2 bases at J, with 9 bases between. DNA for the CDR3: TGTGCCAGCAGTGACTCAGGGGGGTCCACAGATACGCAGTATTTT. Translating gives CASSDSGGSTDTQYF.

This clone was picked up one time. This chain connects TRBV29-1 to TRBJ2-6; D not resolved. Looked up from germline, CDR1 is SQVTM and CDR2 is ANQGSEA. This CDR3 has 13 amino acids. Trimming removed 5 bases from V and 0 bases from J, with 5 bases in between. The CDR3 here is CSVLGSGANVLTF. For the CDR3, the DNA is TGCAGCGTTTTAGGCTCTGGGGCCAACGTCCTGACTTTC.

The CDR3 here is CASSYGQETQYF. The CDR3 DNA reads TGTGCCAGCAGTTATGGCCAAGAGACCCAGTACTTC. This chain connects TRBV6-6 to TRBJ2-5, with D unclear. The germline CDR1 and CDR2 sequences are MNHNY and SVGAGI (reference sequence). The CDR3 is made up of 12 amino acids. Trimming took 3 bases from V and 1 from J, leaving 3 bases between them.

To note about this clone: Other DNA sequences in this sample translate to the same CDR3. The V and J genes are TRBV30 and TRBJ2-5, with D perhaps matching TRBD2 (5 bases). V gave up 1 base and J gave up 1 base, with 10 bases separating them. CDR3 size: 14 residues. The germline gives CDR1 GTSNPN, CDR2 SVGIG (reference sequence). The CDR3: CAWSGDYSQETQYF. The CDR3 coding sequence is TGTGCCTGGAGTGGAGACTATTCCCAAGAGACCCAGTACTTC.

The rearrangement uses TRBV4-3 and TRBJ2-1; D ambiguous. V was clipped by 0 bases and J by 1 base, with 10 bases between them. CDR1 and CDR2 from the germline V gene are LGHNA and YSLEER. CDR3 length equals 16 residues. CDR3 amino acids: CASSQDKQPSYNEQFF. CDR3 nucleotide sequence: TGCGCCAGCAGCCAAGACAAACAGCCTTCCTACAATGAGCAGTTCTTC.

The J gene is TRBJ2-3, the V gene TRBV5-6; 10 bases map to TRBD2. Germline CDR1 reads SGHDT; CDR2 reads YYEEEE. The CDR3 has 17 amino acids. With 0 bases clipped from V and 2 bases from J, the junction kept 6 bases outside the gene matches. CDR3 DNA: TGTGCCAGCAGCTTGGTGGTAGCGGGGGGCCACACAGATACGCAGTATTTT. It is translated as CASSLVVAGGHTDTQYF.

The chain uses TRBV4-1 and TRBJ1-1; TRBD1 is a possible D gene (6 bases). Germline V gene sequence: CDR1 MGHRA, CDR2 YSYEKL. V gave up 4 bases and J gave up 0 bases, with 18 bases separating them. The CDR3 is 17 amino acids. CDR3 DNA: TGCGCCAGCAGCCCTGAGGGGGGAGGTTGGATGAACACTGAAGCTTTCTTT. This codes for CASSPEGGGWMNTEAFF.

The chain joins TRBV7-9 to TRBJ2-5, with 9 bases aligning to TRBD1. CDR1 is SEHNR, CDR2 FQNEAQ, per germline (reference sequence). The ends lost 5 bases at V and 5 bases at J; junction bases unmatched: 12. This CDR3 is 16 amino acids long. CDR3 protein: CASSNGQGRLRETQYF. The CDR3 coding sequence is TGTGCCAGCAGCAACGGACAGGGGAGGCTGCGGGAGACCCAGTACTTC. Looking up the rest from reference TRBV7-9 and TRBJ2-5 gives the full variable domain: DTGVSQNPRHKITKRGQNVTFRCDPISEHNRLYWYRQTLGQGPEFLTYFQNEAQLEKSRLLSDRFSAERPKGSFSTLEIQRTEQGDSAMYLCASSNGQGRLRETQYFGPGTRLLVL.

The chain is built from TRBV7-2 and TRBJ1-6; 7 nucleotides align to TRBD1. Germline V gene data show CDR1 as SGHTA and CDR2 as FQGNSA. The CDR3 covers 17 residues. The V gene end was trimmed by 5 bases and the J gene end by 7 bases; junction bases not matched to a gene: 14. CDR3 protein: CASSEEAGRGYNSPLHF. The CDR3 bases are TGTGCCAGCAGCGAAGAGGCTGGCAGGGGGTACAATTCACCCCTCCACTTT.

The chain employs TRBV7-2 and TRBJ2-1; TRBD1 aligns across 8 bases. After removal of 3 bases from V and 3 bases from J, the junction contained 7 bases not matched to a gene. This CDR3 spans 16 amino acids. CDR1 SGHTA and CDR2 FQGNSA come from the germline V gene. The CDR3 nucleotides are TGTGCCAGCAGCTTGTACGAGACAGGGGTCTACAATGAGCAGTTCTTC. It yields the protein CASSLYETGVYNEQFF.